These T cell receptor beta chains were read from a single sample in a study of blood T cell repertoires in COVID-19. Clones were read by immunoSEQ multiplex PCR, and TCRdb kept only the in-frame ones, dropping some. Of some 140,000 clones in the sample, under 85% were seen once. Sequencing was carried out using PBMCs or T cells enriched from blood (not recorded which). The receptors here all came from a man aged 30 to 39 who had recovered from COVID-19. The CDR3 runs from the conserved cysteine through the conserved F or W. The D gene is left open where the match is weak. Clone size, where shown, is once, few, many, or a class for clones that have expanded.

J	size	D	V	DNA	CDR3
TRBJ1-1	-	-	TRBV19	TGTGCCACCTCGCCCGGGCAGGGTGGCACTGAAGCTTTCTTT	CATSPGQGGTEAFF
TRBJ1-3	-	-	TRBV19	TGTGCCAGTCGCGCATCTGGAAACACCATATATTTT	CASRASGNTIYF
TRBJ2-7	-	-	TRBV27	TGTGCCAGCAGCGGGAGAAGCGGAAACTCCTACGAGCAGTACTTC	CASSGRSGNSYEQYF
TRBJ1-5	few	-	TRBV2	TGTGCCAGCAGTCCTGGGGGGGTTACAGTGCAGCCCCAGCATTTT	CASSPGGVTVQPQHF
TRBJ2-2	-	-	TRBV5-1	TGCGCCAGCAGCTTAGGCCTACAGGTGAACACCGGGGAGCTGTTTTTT	CASSLGLQVNTGELFF
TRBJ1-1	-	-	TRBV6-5	TGTGCCAGCAGCCGGACAGCGAACACTGAAGCTTTCTTT	CASSRTANTEAFF
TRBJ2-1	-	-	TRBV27	TGTGCCAGCAGTTCCCCCTCGGGGGATTCGGATGAGCAGTTCTTC	CASSSPSGDSDEQFF
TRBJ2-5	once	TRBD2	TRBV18	TGTGCCAGCTCACCACCGGCGGGAGGGGCTGGTGAGACCCAGTACTTC	CASSPPAGGAGETQYF
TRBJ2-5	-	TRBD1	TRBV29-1	TGCAGCGTTGAAGATGTCCAGGGGGTAGAGACCCAGTACTTC	CSVEDVQGVETQYF
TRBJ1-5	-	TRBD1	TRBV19	TGTGCCAGTAGACACGGGACAGTCAATCAGCCCCAGCATTTT	CASRHGTVNQPQHF
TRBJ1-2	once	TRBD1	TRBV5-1	TGCGCCAGCAGCTTGGAACAGGGGCCCCCATCGGATGGCTACACCTTC	CASSLEQGPPSDGYTF
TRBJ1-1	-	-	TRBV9	TGTGCCAGCAGCGCTCGCTTAGGGGGAGACACTGAAGCTTTCTTT	CASSARLGGDTEAFF
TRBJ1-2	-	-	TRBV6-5	TGTGCCAGCAGTTACGGGGGCAGGGGATTTGGCTACACCTTC	CASSYGGRGFGYTF
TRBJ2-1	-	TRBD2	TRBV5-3	TGTGTCAGAAGCTTGGCGGGGCTAGCGGGAGGACCCAACAATGAGCAGTTCTTC	CVRSLAGLAGGPNNEQFF
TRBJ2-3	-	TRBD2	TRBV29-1	TGCAGCGTTGGAGGGGGACTAGAGGCAAAAGGGACAGATACGCAGTATTTT	CSVGGGLEAKGTDTQYF
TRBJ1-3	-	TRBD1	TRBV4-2	TGTGCCAGCAGCCAATCGGGACAGTTGGGCCTCGGAAACACCATATATTTT	CASSQSGQLGLGNTIYF
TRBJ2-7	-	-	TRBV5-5	TGTGCCAGCAGCCCTCAGGGGACGGGCGAGCAGTACTTC	CASSPQGTGEQYF
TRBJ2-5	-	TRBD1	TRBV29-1	TGCAAAGGACAGGGAATTCAGGGGACCCAGTACTTC	CKGQGIQGTQYF
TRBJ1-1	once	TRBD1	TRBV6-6	TGTGCCAGCAGTTACTCCCCTTGGACAGGGGTTGAAGCTTTCTTT	CASSYSPWTGVEAFF
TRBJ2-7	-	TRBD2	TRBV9	TGTGCCAGCAGCGTAGATACTAGCGGAAACTCCTACGAGCAGTACTTC	CASSVDTSGNSYEQYF
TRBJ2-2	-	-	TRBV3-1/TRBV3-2	TGTGCCAGCAGCCACAGACTCGGGGTGGATACCGGGGAGCTGTTTTTT	CASSHRLGVDTGELFF
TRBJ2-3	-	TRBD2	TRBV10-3	TGTGCCATCAGTCGACTAGCGGTCACAGATACGCAGTATTTT	CAISRLAVTDTQYF
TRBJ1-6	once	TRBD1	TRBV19	TGTGCCAGTAGTCCAGACAGGGGAAATTCACCCCTCCACTTT	CASSPDRGNSPLHF
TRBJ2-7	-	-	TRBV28	TGTGCCAGCAGTCTTCCGGGACACAGCTACGAGCAGTACTTC	CASSLPGHSYEQYF
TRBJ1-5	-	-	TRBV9	TGTGCCAGCAGCGTAGGTCTATACGATCAGCCCCAGCATTTT	CASSVGLYDQPQHF
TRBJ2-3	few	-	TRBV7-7	TGTGCTAGCAGCGATAGAGTCACAGATACGCAGTATTTT	CASSDRVTDTQYF
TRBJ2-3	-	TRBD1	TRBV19	TGTGCCAGTAACCAGGGGGCGCGGTCAGATACGCAGTATTTT	CASNQGARSDTQYF
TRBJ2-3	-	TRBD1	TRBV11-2	TGTGCCAGCAGCTTAGTAACAGGGGGCGAAGATACGCAGTATTTT	CASSLVTGGEDTQYF
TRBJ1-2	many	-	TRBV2	TGTGCCAGCAGTGAACTGAAGGGGAACTATGGCTACACCTTC	CASSELKGNYGYTF
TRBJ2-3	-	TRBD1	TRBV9	TGTGCCAGCAGCGTAGGGTCAGGGGGAAGAGATACGCAGTATTTT	CASSVGSGGRDTQYF
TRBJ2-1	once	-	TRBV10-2	TGCGCCAGCAGCTCCAGGATTCTTTACAATGAGCAGTTCTTC	CASSSRILYNEQFF
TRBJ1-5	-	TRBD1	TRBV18	TGTGCCAGCTCACCACGGGACAGTAGCAATCAGCCCCAGCATTTT	CASSPRDSSNQPQHF
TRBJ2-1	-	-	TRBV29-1	TGCAGCACGCGAGCACCGGGGAATGAGCAGTTCTTC	CSTRAPGNEQFF
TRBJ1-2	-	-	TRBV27	TGTGCCAGCAGTTTAACAGAAAACTATGGCTACACCTTC	CASSLTENYGYTF
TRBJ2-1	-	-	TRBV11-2	TGTGCCAGCAGCTTAGATCGATTAGGCGGACTGCCTCATGGTGAGCAGTTCTTC	CASSLDRLGGLPHGEQFF
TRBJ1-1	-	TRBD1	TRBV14	TGTGCCAGCAGCCGACAACAATCGGGACAGGGCAACACTGAAGCTTTCTTT	CASSRQQSGQGNTEAFF
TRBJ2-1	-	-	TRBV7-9	TGTGCCAGCAGATTAGAGGGAGGTGAGGCCTACAATGAGCAGTTCTTC	CASRLEGGEAYNEQFF
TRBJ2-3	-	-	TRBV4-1	TGCGCCAGCAGCCAGCCCGCGGGGGATACGCAGTATTTT	CASSQPAGDTQYF
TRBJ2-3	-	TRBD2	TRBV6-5	TGTGCCAGCAGTTATGCGGGGGGCATCACAGATGCGCAGTATTTT	CASSYAGGITDAQYF
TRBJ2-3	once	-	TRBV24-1	TGTGCCACCAGTGAAACGGCCGGGGATACGCAGTATTTT	CATSETAGDTQYF
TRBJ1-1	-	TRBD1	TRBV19	TGTGCCAGTAGTACCCGGACAGGGGCAAGGACTGAAGCTTTCTTT	CASSTRTGARTEAFF
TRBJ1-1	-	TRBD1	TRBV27	TGTGCCAGCAGATCGGGACAGAAAAACACTGAAGCTTTCTTT	CASRSGQKNTEAFF
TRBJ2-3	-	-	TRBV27	TGTGCCAGCAGTTTGACTGATCCTAGCACAGATACGCAGTATTTT	CASSLTDPSTDTQYF
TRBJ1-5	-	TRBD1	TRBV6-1	TGTGCCAGCAGTGAATTCCAGGGGGCTAGGGATCAGCCCCAGCATTTT	CASSEFQGARDQPQHF
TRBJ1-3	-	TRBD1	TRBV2	TGTGCCAGCAGGGCATGGACAGGGTTCTCCTCTGGAAACACCATATATTTT	CASRAWTGFSSGNTIYF
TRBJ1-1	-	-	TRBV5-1	TGCGCCAGCAGCTTGAGTGGCTTGAACACTGAAGCTTTCTTT	CASSLSGLNTEAFF
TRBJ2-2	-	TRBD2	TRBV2	TGTGCCATGTTGACTAGCGGGGGGAACACCGGGGAGCTGTTTTTT	CAMLTSGGNTGELFF
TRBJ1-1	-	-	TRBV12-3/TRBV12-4	TGTGCCAGCAGTTTGGGGGCGAACACTGAAGCTTTCTTT	CASSLGANTEAFF
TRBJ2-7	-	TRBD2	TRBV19	TGTGCCAGTAGTAAAGGTAGCGGGACTCCCTCCTACGAGCAGTACTTC	CASSKGSGTPSYEQYF
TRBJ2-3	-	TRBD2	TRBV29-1	TGCAGCGTTGCTAGCGGGAGGCAAAGGGATACGCAGTATTTT	CSVASGRQRDTQYF
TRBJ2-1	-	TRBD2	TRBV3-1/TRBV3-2	TGTGCCAGCAGCCCTTCCGGGACTAGCGGGTCTAGCTCCTACAATGAGCAGTTCTTC	CASSPSGTSGSSSYNEQFF
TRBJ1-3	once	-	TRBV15	TGTGCCACCAGCAGAGATCGGTGGGAGAACTCTGGAAACACCATATATTTT	CATSRDRWENSGNTIYF
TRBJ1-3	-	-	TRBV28	TGTGCCAGCAGTCCTCCCCCTGGAAACACCATATATTTT	CASSPPPGNTIYF
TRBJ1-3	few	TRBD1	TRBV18	TGTGCCAGCTCACCGGACAGGAGCTCTGGAAACACCATATATTTT	CASSPDRSSGNTIYF
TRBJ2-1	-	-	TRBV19	TGTGCCAGTAGTATAGCGGGAGTCATCGGGGGCTCCTACAATGAGCAGTTCTTC	CASSIAGVIGGSYNEQFF
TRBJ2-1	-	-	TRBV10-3	TGTGCCATAGGGGATCTGCGCAATGAGCAGTTCTTC	CAIGDLRNEQFF
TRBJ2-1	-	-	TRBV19	TGTGCCAGTAGTATGTCAGGGGACTACAATGAGCAGTTCTTC	CASSMSGDYNEQFF